The source of this TCR beta chain is a study of blood T cell repertoires in COVID-19. Study context: The study drew acute and convalescent COVID-19 samples from the United States, Italy and Spain. From T cells, B-cell-depleted T cells, or PBMCs came the material, which was cDNA or gDNA.

Repertoires were generated with immunoSEQ multiplex PCR, while TCRdb's copy carries only in-frame clones and drops some. The data show fewer than 200,000 clones, with 80% to 95% seen just once and around 0.53% held by the top ten. In germline, CDR1 is GTSNPN, CDR2 SVGIG (reference sequence). CDR3 length: 12 amino acids. Trimming stripped 2 bases from V and 1 base from J, with 6 bases between. V usage is TRBV30 and J usage is TRBJ2-7; D remains unclear. The sequence came from a man aged 50 to 59 with acute or convalescent COVID-19. Input material: peripheral blood. CDR3 residues: CAWSYESYEQYF. The CDR3, as DNA: TGTGCCTGGAGTTATGAGTCCTACGAGCAGTACTTC.